Listed below are T cell receptor beta chains from one sample, sequenced in a study of spatial heterogeneity in lung cancer. Each CDR3 protein is one row after TCRdb ran MiXCR on the 5' RACE reads. This sample carries thousands of distinct CDR3 sequences, about a sixth of them seen once, and the ten largest clones take roughly 65%. The sequencing here drew on PBMCs, taken at surgery. Receptor source: a male donor with early-stage non-small cell lung cancer. CDR3s include the opening cysteine and the closing phenylalanine or tryptophan. D genes are given only for firm matches. Size values are once, few and many counts, or a class for expanded clones, and some rows have none.

clone_size	d_call	v_call	j_call	cdr3_nt	cdr3_aa
-	TRBD2	TRBV20-1	TRBJ2-3	TGCAGTGCTAGAGATCATGGACTAGCGGGTGCAGATACGCAGTATTTT	CSARDHGLAGADTQYF
large	TRBD1	TRBV12-5	TRBJ2-7	TGTGCTAGTGGTTTTTACAGGGGGATCGACGAGCAGTACTTC	CASGFYRGIDEQYF
medium-sized	TRBD2	TRBV6-2/TRBV6-3	TRBJ2-7	TGTGCCAGCAGTTACCCATTGTTCGCTGGAGCGGGAGAGGCCTATAGATCCTACGAGCAGTACTTC	CASSYPLFAGAGEAYRSYEQYF
many	TRBD2	TRBV11-2	TRBJ2-7	TGTGCCAGCAGCTTAAAAGTGGGAGGGGTCCCCTACGAGCAGTACTTC	CASSLKVGGVPYEQYF
many	-	TRBV12-3/TRBV12-4	TRBJ2-6	TGTGCCTCCCGGGCAGCAAGCTCTGGGGCCAACGTCCTGACTTTC	CASRAASSGANVLTF
medium-sized	TRBD2	TRBV7-3	TRBJ2-3	TGTGCCAGCAGCCGACTAGCGGGTAGCACAGATACGCAGTATTTT	CASSRLAGSTDTQYF
many	TRBD2	TRBV28	TRBJ2-3	TGTGCCAGCAGTGGGATGATGACTAGCGTCCGGGGAGATACGCAGTATTTT	CASSGMMTSVRGDTQYF
-	-	TRBV14	TRBJ1-1	TGTGCCAGCAGCCAAGATAAGAGACAATTGGGTCGAGGCACTGAAGCTTTCTTT	CASSQDKRQLGRGTEAFF
many	TRBD2	TRBV10-1	TRBJ2-1	TGCGCCAGCAGTGGGGGATCCGCCGGCGGGGGCAATGAGCAGTTCTTC	CASSGGSAGGGNEQFF
many	TRBD2	TRBV20-1	TRBJ2-1	TGCAGTGCGCCCCACGGGACTAGCGGGAATGAGCAGTTCTTC	CSAPHGTSGNEQFF
medium-sized	-	TRBV14	TRBJ2-3	TGTGCCAGCAGCCAAGTCCACAGTACTACAGATACGCAGTATTTT	CASSQVHSTTDTQYF
many	-	TRBV10-2	TRBJ1-1	TGCGCCAGCAGTGAGACTCCCGACACGAACACTGAAGCTTTCTTT	CASSETPDTNTEAFF
-	-	TRBV29-1	TRBJ1-1	TGCAGCGTTGAAGATCGGCGGCTCGGGGGGGGAGCTTTCTTT	CSVEDRRLGGGAFF
large	TRBD1	TRBV28	TRBJ2-5	TGTGCCAGCAGTCCGTGGGACAGGCCGGAGACCCAGTACTTC	CASSPWDRPETQYF
many	-	TRBV14	TRBJ2-3	TGTGCCAGCAGCCCCCGGCCATGGGAGCCAGATACGCAGTATTTT	CASSPRPWEPDTQYF
many	-	TRBV3-1	TRBJ1-5	TGTGCCAGCGGGGTGCGGGGGCGGATGGGTCAGCCCCAGCATTTT	CASGVRGRMGQPQHF
medium-sized	-	TRBV5-1	TRBJ2-5	TGCGCCAGCAGTAGGATCCAAGAGACCCAGTACTTC	CASSRIQETQYF
many	TRBD1	TRBV5-1	TRBJ2-7	TGCGCCAGCACCTGGACAGGGGACTCCTACGAGCAGTACTTC	CASTWTGDSYEQYF
many	-	TRBV7-2	TRBJ1-2	TGTGCCAGCAGCCTGGGACGGAACTATGGCTACACCTTC	CASSLGRNYGYTF
many	-	TRBV12-3/TRBV12-4	TRBJ1-4	TGTGCCAGCAGTTTAGGGACAGTGGGAAAACTGTTTTTT	CASSLGTVGKLFF